The present T cell receptor (beta chain) was sequenced within a study of T cell repertoires in cytomegalovirus infection. This clonotype was seen repeatedly, ten times or more. TCRdb itself ran the reads through MiXCR, one entry per CDR3 protein. The repertoire consists of about 680,000 distinct CDR3 sequences, with roughly a quarter occurring once and the leading ten covering 6.5% to 10%. CDR1 is SEHNR, CDR2 FQNEAQ, per germline (reference sequence). CDR3 size: 13 residues. V lost 8 bases to trimming and J lost 5 bases; unmatched junction nucleotides: 8. The source of this sequence is a human donor in good health (CMV status not recorded). Some clones in this sample may be carry-over from other donors' samples. The material sequenced was CD8+ T cells from PBMCs. The chain carries TRBV7-9 and TRBJ2-5; TRBD2 matches 7 bases. CDR3 residues: CASGFVREETQYF. The CDR3 DNA is TGTGCCAGCGGATTTGTGCGGGAGGAGACCCAGTACTTC.